The T cell receptor (beta chain) described here comes from a study of T-cell memory formation after mild COVID-19. Study-wide background: Largely, the TCR clusters proved donor specific.

V lost 0 bases and J 2 bases, leaving 12 bases between the germline ends. Looked up from germline, CDR1 is SGHDT and CDR2 is YYEEEE. There are 16 residues in the CDR3. Amplification by 5'RACE using constant-segment primers produced TCR alpha and TCR beta cDNA libraries that carried sample barcodes and UMIs. TCRdb processed the 5' RACE reads anew with MiXCR; each CDR3 protein has one entry. This sample has hundreds of thousands of distinct CDR3 sequences; 25% to 30% occur once, and the top ten carry approximately 12%. The sample taken for sequencing was PBMCs or a T cell subset sorted from them (not recorded which). V gene TRBV5-6 combines with J gene TRBJ1-5; D remains ambiguous. The receptor's source is an adult woman who had mild COVID-19 (a few samples of this study predate the infection). Cell type and time point are not known. Here the CDR3 reads CASSLGALSRNQPQHF. CDR3 DNA sequence: TGTGCCAGCAGCTTGGGCGCTTTGTCCCGCAATCAGCCCCAGCATTTT.